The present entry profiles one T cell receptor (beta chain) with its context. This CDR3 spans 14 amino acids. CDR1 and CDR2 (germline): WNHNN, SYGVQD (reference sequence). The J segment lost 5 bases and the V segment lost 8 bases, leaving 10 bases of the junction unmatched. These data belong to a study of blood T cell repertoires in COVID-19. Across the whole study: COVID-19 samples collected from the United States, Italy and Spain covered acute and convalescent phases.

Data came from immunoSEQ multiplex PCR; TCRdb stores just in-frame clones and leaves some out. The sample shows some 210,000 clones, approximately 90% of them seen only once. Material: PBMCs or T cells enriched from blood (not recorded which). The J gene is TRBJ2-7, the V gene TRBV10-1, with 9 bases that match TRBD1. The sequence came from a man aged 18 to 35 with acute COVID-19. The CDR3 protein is CASSMDRGTDEQYF. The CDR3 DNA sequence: TGCGCCAGCTCCATGGACAGGGGTACCGACGAGCAGTACTTC.